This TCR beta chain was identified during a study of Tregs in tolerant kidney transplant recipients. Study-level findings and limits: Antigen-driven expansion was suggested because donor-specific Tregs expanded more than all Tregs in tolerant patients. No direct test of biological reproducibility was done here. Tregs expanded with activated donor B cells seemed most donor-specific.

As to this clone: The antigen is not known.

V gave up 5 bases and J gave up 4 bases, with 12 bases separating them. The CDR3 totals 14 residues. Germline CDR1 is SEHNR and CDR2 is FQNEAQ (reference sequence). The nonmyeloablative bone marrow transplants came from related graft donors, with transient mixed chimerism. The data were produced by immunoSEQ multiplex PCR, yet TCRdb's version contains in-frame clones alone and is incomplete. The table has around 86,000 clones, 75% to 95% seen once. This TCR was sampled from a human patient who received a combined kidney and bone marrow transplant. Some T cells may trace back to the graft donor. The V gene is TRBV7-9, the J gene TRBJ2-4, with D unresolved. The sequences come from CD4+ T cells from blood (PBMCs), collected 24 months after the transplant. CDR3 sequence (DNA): TGTGCCAGCAGCCCAGATGGCGGAAAAAACATTCAGTACTTC. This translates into CASSPDGGKNIQYF.